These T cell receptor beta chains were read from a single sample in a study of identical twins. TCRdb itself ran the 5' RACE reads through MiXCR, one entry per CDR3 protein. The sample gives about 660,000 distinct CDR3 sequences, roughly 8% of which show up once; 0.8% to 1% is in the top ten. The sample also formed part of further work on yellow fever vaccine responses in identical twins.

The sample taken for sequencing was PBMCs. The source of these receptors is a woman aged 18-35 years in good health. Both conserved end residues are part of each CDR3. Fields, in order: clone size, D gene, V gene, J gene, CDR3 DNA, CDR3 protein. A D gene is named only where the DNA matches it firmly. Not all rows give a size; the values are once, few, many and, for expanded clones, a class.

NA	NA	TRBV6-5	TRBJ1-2	TGTGCCAGCAGTTACCTGGCGGTAGGCACTAATGACTATGGCTACACCTTC	CASSYLAVGTNDYGYTF
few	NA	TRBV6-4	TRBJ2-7	TGTGCCAGCAGTGAGACCGGCTTGGGGGAGCAGTACTTC	CASSETGLGEQYF
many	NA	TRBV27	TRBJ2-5	TGTGCCAGCAGTTTCAAGGGCACCCTTCAAGAGACCCAGTACTTC	CASSFKGTLQETQYF
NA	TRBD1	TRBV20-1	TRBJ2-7	TGCAGTGCCCACTACGGGACAGGGGCAGTAGGGGAGCAGTACTTC	CSAHYGTGAVGEQYF
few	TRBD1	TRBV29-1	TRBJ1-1	TGCAGCGTTGAAGATTGGGAGACAGGGGGCACTGAAGCTTTCTTT	CSVEDWETGGTEAFF
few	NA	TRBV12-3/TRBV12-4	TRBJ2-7	TGTGCCAGCACTGGAGGGGCTCTCGAGCAGTACTTC	CASTGGALEQYF
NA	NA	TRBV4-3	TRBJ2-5	TGCGCCAGCAGTCTCTGGCGGGGCAGCGGAGAGACCCAGTACTTC	CASSLWRGSGETQYF
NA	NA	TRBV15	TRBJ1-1	TGTGCCACCAGCAGCCGAGACGGAACCATGAACACTGAAGCTTTCTTT	CATSSRDGTMNTEAFF
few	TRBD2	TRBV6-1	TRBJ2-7	TGTGCCAGCAGAGCACATCGGGGGGAGCCTTACGAGCAGTACTTC	CASRAHRGEPYEQYF
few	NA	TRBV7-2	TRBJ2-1	TGTGCCAGCAGCACCGACCCCCTAGTAAATGAGCAGTTCTTC	CASSTDPLVNEQFF
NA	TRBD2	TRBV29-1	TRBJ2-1	TGCAGCAAAAAACGGCGGGAGGATAACAATGAGCAGTTCTTC	CSKKRREDNNEQFF
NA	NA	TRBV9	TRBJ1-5	TGTGCCAGCAGCGCCTGGGGCGCGGTCAATCAGCCCCAGCATTTT	CASSAWGAVNQPQHF
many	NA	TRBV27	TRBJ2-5	TGTGCCAGCAGTTTACGCCTGAGCCAAGAGACCCAGTACTTC	CASSLRLSQETQYF
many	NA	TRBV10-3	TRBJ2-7	TGTGCCATCAGTGATGGGGTCCACGAGCAGTACTTC	CAISDGVHEQYF
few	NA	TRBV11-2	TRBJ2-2	TGTGCCACCTTGGGACTTACCCCAGGGGGGGAGCTGTTTTTT	CATLGLTPGGELFF
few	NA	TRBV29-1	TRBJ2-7	TGCAGCGTGGGGACGATCTCCTACGAGCAGTACTTC	CSVGTISYEQYF
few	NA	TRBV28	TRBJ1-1	TGTGCCAGCACCTTCCGGGTGGACACTGAAGCTTTCTTT	CASTFRVDTEAFF
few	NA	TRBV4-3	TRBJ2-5	TGCGCCAGCAGCCAAGATCGTCTGGAAGGGACCCAGTACTTC	CASSQDRLEGTQYF
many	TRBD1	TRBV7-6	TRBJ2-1	TGTGCCAGCAGCTTAAACAGGGGAAGGCAGTTCTTC	CASSLNRGRQFF
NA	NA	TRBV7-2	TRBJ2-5	TGTGCCAGCAGCTTAGACCTCCTCCAAGAGACCCAGTACTTC	CASSLDLLQETQYF
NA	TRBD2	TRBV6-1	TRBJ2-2	TGTGCCAGCCACTCCTCCTCCCTAGCGGGGGTGGTCACCGGGGAGCTGTTTTTT	CASHSSSLAGVVTGELFF
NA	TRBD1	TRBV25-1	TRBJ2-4	TGTGCCAGCGGTGAATCCTGGACAGGGGGTTTCATGGACTTC	CASGESWTGGFMDF
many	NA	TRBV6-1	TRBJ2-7	TGTGCCAGCAGTATCCGGGACGGATCACCCTACGAGCAGTACTTC	CASSIRDGSPYEQYF
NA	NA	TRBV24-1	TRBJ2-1	TGTGCCACCAGCGGAATGGCGGAACACAGATTATACAATGAGCAGTTCTTC	CATSGMAEHRLYNEQFF
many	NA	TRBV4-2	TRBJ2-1	TGTGCCAGCAGCCATCAATTAGCGAGTCAGGACAATGAGCAGTTCTTC	CASSHQLASQDNEQFF
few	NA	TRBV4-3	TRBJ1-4	TGCGCCAGCAGCCAAGGGGGGACACAAACTAATGAAAAACTGTTTTTT	CASSQGGTQTNEKLFF
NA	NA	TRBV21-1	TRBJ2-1	TGTGCCGGACTATATGAGCAGTTCTTC	CAGLYEQFF
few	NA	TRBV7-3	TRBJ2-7	TGTGCCAGCAGCTTAAGGACAGATACCTACGAGCAGTACTTC	CASSLRTDTYEQYF
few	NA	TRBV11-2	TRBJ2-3	TGTGCCAGCAGCTTAGTAACGCTGGCGGCCTCATCAGATACGCAGTATTTT	CASSLVTLAASSDTQYF
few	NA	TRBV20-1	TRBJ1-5	TGCAGTGCTTCCACAGGGTACCAGCCCCAGCATTTT	CSASTGYQPQHF
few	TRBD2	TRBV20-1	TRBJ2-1	TGCAGTGTTCGCGGGAGTTTCGATGAGCAGTTCTTC	CSVRGSFDEQFF